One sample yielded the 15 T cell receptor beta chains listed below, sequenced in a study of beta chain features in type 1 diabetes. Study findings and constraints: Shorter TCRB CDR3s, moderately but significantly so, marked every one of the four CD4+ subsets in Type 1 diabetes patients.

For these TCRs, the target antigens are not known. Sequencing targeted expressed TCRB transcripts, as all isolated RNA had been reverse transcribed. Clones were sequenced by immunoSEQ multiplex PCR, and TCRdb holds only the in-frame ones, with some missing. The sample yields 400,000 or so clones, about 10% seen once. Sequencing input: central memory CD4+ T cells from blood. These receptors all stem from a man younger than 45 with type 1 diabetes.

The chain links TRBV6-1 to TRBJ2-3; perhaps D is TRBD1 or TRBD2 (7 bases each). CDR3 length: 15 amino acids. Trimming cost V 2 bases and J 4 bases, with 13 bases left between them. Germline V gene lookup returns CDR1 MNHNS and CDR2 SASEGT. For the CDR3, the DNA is TGTGCCAGCAGTGAATCGACAGGGAGGGCAGATACGCAGTATTTT. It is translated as CASSESTGRADTQYF.

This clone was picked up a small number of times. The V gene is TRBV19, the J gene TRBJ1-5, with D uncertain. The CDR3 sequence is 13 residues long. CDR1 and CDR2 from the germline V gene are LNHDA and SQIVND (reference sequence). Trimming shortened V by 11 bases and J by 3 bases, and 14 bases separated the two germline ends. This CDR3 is CASARAVNQPQHF. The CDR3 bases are TGTGCCTCTGCCCGGGCCGTCAATCAGCCCCAGCATTTT.

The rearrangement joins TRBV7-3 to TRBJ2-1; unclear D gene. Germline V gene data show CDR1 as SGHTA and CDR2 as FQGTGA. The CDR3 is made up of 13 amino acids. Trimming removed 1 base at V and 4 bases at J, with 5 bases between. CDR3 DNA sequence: TGTGCCAGCAGCTTAAATGGGTACAATGAGCAGTTCTTC. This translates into CASSLNGYNEQFF. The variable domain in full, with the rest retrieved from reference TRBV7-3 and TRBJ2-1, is GAGVSQTPSNKVTEKGKYVELRCDPISGHTALYWYRQSLGQGPEFLIYFQGTGAADDSGLPNDRFFAVRPEGSVSTLKIQRTERGDSAVYLCASSLNGYNEQFFGPGTRLTVL.

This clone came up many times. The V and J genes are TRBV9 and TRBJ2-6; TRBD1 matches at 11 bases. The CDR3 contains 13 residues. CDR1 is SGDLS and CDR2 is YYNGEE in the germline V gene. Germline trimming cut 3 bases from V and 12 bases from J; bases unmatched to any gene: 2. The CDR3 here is CASSAGTGGVLTF. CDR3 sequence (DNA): TGTGCCAGCAGCGCCGGGACAGGGGGCGTCCTGACTTTC.

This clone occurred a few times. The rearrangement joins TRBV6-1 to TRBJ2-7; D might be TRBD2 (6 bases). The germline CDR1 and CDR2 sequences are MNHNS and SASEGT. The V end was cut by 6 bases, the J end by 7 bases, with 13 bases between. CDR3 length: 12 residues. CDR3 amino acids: CASSPLGREQYF. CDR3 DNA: TGTGCCAGCAGCCCTCTGGGGAGGGAGCAGTACTTC.

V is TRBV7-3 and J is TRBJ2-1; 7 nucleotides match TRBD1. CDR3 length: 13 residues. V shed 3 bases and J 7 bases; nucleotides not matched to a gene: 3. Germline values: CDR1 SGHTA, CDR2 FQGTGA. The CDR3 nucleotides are TGTGCCAGCAGCTTCAGGGGGAATAATGAGCAGTTCTTC. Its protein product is CASSFRGNNEQFF. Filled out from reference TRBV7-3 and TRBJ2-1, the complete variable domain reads GAGVSQTPSNKVTEKGKYVELRCDPISGHTALYWYRQSLGQGPEFLIYFQGTGAADDSGLPNDRFFAVRPEGSVSTLKIQRTERGDSAVYLCASSFRGNNEQFFGPGTRLTVL.

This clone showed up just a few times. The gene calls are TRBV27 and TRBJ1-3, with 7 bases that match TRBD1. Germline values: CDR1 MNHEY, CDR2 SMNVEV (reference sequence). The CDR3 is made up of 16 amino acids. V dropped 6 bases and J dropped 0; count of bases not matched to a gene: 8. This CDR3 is CASSPGGGVSGNTIYF. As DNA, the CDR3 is TGTGCCAGCAGCCCAGGGGGGGGCGTCTCTGGAAACACCATATATTTT.

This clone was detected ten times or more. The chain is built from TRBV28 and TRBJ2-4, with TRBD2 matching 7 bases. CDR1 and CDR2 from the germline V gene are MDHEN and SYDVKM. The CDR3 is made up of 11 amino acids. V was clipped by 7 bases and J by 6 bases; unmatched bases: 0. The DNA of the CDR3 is TGTGCCAGCACGGGGGGAAACATTCAGTACTTC. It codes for CASTGGNIQYF.

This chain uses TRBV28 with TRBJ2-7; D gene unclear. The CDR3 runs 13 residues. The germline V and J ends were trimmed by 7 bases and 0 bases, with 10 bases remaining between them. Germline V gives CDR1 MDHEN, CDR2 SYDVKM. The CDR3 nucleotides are TGTGCCAGCACCCCTGGTTCCTCCTACGAGCAGTACTTC. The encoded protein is CASTPGSSYEQYF. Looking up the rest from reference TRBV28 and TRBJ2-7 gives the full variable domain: DVKVTQSSRYLVKRTGEKVFLECVQDMDHENMFWYRQDPGLGLRLIYFSYDVKMKEKGDIPEGYSVSREKKERFSLILESASTNQTSMYLCASTPGSSYEQYFGPGTRLTVT.

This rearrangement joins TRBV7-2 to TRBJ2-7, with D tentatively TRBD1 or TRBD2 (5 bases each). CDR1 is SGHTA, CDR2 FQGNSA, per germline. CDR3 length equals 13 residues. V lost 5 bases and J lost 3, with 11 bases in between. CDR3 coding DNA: TGTGCCAGCAGCACCCGGGACGGCTACGAGCAGTACTTC. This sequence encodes CASSTRDGYEQYF.

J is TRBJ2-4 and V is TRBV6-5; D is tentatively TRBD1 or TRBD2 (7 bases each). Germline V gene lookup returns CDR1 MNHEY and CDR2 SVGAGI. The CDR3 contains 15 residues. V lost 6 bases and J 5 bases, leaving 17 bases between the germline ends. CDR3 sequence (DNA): TGTGCCAGCAGGGGAGGGGGCGAGGGTGAAAACATTCAGTACTTC. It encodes CASRGGGEGENIQYF.

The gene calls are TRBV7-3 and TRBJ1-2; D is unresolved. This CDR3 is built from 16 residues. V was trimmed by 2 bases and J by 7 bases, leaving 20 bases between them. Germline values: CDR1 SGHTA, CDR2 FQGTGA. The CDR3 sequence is CASSLAMDGRLGGYTF. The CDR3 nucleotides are TGTGCCAGCAGCTTAGCAATGGACGGGCGATTGGGTGGCTACACCTTC. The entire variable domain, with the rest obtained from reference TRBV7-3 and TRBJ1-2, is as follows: GAGVSQTPSNKVTEKGKYVELRCDPISGHTALYWYRQSLGQGPEFLIYFQGTGAADDSGLPNDRFFAVRPEGSVSTLKIQRTERGDSAVYLCASSLAMDGRLGGYTFGSGTRLTVV.

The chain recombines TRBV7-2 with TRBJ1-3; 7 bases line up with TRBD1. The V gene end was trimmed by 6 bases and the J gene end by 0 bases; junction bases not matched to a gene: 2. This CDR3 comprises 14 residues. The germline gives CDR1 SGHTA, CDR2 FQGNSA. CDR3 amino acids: CASRGQSSGNTIYF. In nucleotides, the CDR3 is TGTGCCAGCAGGGGACAGAGCTCTGGAAACACCATATATTTT.

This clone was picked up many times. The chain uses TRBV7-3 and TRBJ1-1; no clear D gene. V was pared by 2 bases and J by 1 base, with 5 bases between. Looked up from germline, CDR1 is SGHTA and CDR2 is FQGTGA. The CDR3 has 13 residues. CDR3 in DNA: TGTGCCAGCAGCTTACAGACGAACACTGAAGCTTTCTTT. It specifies CASSLQTNTEAFF.

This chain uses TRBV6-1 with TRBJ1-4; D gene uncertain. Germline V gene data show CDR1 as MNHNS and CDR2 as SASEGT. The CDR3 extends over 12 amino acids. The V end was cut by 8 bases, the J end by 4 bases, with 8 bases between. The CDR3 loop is CASGRFNEKLFF. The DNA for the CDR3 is TGTGCCAGCGGCAGGTTTAATGAAAAACTGTTTTTT.